This T cell receptor beta chain was recovered during a study of T cells in Graves' hyperthyroidism and ophthalmopathy. In the study overall: Peripheral blood was drawn at first diagnosis, prior to all treatment. Whole-study results and caveats: Blood also contained most expanded thyroid clonotypes above 0.001.

This clonotype was seen ten or more times. Its antigen remains unidentified. Using RNA transcripts as the source, TCR beta CDR3 regions were amplified. TCR CDR3 underwent first-round RT-PCR with the HTBI primer set. MiXCR, applied by TCRdb to the multiplex PCR reads, yields one record per CDR3 protein. The sample comprises about 180,000 distinct CDR3 sequences, about a sixth of which are singletons, and roughly 32% rests with the top ten. This receptor was taken from a woman in her forties or fifties with Graves' hyperthyroidism. The sequenced sample consisted of blood.

The CDR3 DNA is TGTGCCAGCACCACCGGGACAGCGAAGAACACTGAAGCTTTCTTT. The encoded protein is CASTTGTAKNTEAFF. The chain carries TRBV28 and TRBJ1-1, with 7 bases aligning to TRBD1. Per the germline V gene, CDR1 is MDHEN and CDR2 is SYDVKM. The CDR3 length is 15 residues. Losses at the gene ends were 7 bases for V and 1 base for J; bases not matched to a gene: 9.